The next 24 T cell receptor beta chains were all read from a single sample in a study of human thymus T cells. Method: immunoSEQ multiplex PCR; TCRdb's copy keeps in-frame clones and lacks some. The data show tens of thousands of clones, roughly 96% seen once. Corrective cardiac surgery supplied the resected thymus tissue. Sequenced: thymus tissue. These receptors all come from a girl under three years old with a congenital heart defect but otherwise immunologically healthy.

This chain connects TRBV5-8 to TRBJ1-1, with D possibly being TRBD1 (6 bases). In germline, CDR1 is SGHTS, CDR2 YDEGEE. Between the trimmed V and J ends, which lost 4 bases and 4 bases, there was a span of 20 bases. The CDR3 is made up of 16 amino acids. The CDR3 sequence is CASSPHQSGGGTEAFF. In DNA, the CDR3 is TGTGCCAGCAGCCCTCACCAATCGGGGGGCGGCACTGAAGCTTTCTTT.

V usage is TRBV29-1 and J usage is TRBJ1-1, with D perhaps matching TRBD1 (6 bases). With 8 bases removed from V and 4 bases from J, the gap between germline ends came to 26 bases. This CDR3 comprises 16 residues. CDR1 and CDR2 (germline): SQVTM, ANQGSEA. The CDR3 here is CSLARRSEGGSTEAFF. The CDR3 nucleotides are TGCAGCCTTGCGAGACGGTCTGAAGGGGGAAGCACTGAAGCTTTCTTT.

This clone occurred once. For the CDR3, the DNA is TGTGCCAGCAGCCTATGGACAGGGACGAACACTGAAGCTTTCTTT. This translates into CASSLWTGTNTEAFF. This chain uses TRBV7-2 with TRBJ1-1; 8 bases agree with TRBD1. This CDR3 has 15 amino acids. Germline CDR1 is SGHTA and CDR2 is FQGNSA. The J segment lost 1 base and the V segment lost 5 bases, leaving 6 bases of the junction unmatched.

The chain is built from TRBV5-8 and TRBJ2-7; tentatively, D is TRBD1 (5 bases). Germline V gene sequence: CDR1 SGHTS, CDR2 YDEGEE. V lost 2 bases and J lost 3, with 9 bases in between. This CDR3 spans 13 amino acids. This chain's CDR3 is CASSFDGHYEQYF. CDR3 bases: TGTGCCAGCAGCTTCGACGGACACTACGAGCAGTACTTC.

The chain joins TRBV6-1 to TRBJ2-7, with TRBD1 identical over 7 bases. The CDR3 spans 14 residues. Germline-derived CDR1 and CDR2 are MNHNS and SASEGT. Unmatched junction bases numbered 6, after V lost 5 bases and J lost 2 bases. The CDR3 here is CASSQTGTTYEQYF. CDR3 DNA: TGTGCCAGCAGTCAGACAGGGACAACCTACGAGCAGTACTTC.

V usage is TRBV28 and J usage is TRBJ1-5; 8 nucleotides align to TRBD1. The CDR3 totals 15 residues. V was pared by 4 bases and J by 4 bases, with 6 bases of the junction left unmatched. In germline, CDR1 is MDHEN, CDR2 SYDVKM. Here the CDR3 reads CASSSSGGRNQPQHF. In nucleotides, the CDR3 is TGTGCCAGCAGTTCTTCAGGGGGCCGGAATCAGCCCCAGCATTTT.

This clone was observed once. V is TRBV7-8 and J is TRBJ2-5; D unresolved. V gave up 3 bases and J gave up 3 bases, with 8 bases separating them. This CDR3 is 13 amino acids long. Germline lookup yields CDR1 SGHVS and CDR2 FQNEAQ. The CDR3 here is CASSLRVEETQYF. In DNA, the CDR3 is TGTGCCAGCAGCTTGCGAGTTGAAGAGACCCAGTACTTC.

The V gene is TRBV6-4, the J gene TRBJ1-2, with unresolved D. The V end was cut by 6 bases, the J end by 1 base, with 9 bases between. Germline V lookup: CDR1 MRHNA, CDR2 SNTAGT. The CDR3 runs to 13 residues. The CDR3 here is CASSAGRNYGYTF. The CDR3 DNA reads TGTGCCAGCAGCGCTGGACGTAACTATGGCTACACCTTC.

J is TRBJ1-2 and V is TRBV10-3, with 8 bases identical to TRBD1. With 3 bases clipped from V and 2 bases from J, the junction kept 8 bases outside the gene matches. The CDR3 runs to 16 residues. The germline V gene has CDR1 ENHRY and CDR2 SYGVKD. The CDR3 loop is CAISDAGGRQNYGYTF. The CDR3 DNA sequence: TGTGCCATCAGTGACGCAGGGGGCAGGCAGAACTATGGCTACACCTTC.

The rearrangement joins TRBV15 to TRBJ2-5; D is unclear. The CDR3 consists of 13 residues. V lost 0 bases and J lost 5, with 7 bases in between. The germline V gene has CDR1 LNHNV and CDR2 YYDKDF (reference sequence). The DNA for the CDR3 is TGTGCCACCAGCAGAGACCGCTCGGAGACCCAGTACTTC. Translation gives CATSRDRSETQYF.

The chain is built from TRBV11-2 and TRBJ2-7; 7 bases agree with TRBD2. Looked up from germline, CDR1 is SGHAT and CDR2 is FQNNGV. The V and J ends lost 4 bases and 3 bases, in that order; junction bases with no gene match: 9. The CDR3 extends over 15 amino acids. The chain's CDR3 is CASSSPGGGCYEQYF. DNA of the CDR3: TGTGCCAGCAGCTCGCCCGGCGGGGGATGCTACGAGCAGTACTTC.

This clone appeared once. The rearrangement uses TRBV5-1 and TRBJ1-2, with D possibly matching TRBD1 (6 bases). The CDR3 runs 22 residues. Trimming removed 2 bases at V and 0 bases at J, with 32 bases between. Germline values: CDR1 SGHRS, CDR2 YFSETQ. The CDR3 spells CASSFFASGTMGTLLPNYGYTF. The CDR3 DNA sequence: TGCGCCAGCAGCTTTTTTGCCTCGGGGACGATGGGGACACTATTACCTAACTATGGCTACACCTTC.

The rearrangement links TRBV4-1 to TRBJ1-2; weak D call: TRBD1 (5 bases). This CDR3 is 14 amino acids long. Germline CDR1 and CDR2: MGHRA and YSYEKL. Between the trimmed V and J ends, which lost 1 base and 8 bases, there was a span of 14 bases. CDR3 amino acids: CASSQGEGNRGYTF. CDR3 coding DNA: TGCGCCAGCAGCCAAGGTGAGGGGAACCGCGGCTACACCTTC.

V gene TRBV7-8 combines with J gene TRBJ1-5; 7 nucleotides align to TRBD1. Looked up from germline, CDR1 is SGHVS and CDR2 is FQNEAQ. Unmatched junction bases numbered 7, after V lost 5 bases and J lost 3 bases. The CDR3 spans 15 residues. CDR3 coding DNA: TGTGCCAGCAGCCTAGGGGGCAGGCCCAATCAGCCCCAGCATTTT. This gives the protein CASSLGGRPNQPQHF.

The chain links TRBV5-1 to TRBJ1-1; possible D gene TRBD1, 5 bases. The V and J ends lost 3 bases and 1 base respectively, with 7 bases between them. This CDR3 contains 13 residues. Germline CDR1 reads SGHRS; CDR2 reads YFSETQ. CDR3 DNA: TGCGCCAGCAGCTCAGGGTGGAACACTGAAGCTTTCTTT. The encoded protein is CASSSGWNTEAFF.

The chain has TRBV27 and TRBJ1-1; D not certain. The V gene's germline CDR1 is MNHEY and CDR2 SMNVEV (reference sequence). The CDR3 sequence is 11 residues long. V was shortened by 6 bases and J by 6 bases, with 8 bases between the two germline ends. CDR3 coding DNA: TGTGCCAGCAGGGGCGGAGCTGAAGCTTTCTTT. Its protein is CASRGGAEAFF.

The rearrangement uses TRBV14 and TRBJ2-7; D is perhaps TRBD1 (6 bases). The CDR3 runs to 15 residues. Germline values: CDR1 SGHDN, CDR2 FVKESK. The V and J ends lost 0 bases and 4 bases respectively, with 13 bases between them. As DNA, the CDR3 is TGTGCCAGCAGCCAAGACAGGGGAATCAGGTACGAGCAGTACTTC. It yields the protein CASSQDRGIRYEQYF.

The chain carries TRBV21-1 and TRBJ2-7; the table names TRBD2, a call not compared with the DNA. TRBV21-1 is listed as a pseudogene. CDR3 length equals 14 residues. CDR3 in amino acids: CARGTSGSVDEQYF. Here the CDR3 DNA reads TGTGCCAGGGGGACGAGCGGGAGTGTCGACGAGCAGTACTTC.

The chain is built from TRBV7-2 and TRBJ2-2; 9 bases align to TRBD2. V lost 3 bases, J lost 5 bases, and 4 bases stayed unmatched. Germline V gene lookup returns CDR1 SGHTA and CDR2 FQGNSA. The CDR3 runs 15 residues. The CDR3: CASSFGAGGTGELFF. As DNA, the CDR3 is TGTGCCAGCAGCTTTGGTGCGGGAGGGACCGGGGAGCTGTTTTTT.

The CDR3 nucleotides read TGTGCCAGCACCAGTTGCCGAGCTGACGGGAAGGGATTTTACTACGAGCAGTACTTC. Residues: CASTSCRADGKGFYYEQYF. The chain joins TRBV28 to TRBJ2-7, with a weak D call TRBD2 (5 bases). Trimming pared 7 bases from V and 3 bases from J, leaving 31 bases between. CDR1 is MDHEN, CDR2 SYDVKM, per germline. This CDR3 has 19 amino acids. Using reference TRBV28 and TRBJ2-7 for the parts outside the CDR3, the full variable domain is DVKVTQSSRYLVKRTGEKVFLECVQDMDHENMFWYRQDPGLGLRLIYFSYDVKMKEKGDIPEGYSVSREKKERFSLILESASTNQTSMYLCASTSCRADGKGFYYEQYFGPGTRLTVT.

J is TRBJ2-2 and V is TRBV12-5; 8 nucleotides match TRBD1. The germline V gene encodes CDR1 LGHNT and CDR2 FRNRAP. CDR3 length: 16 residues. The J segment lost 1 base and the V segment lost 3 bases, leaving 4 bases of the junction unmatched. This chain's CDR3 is CASGFPRGQNTGELFF. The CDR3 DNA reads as TGTGCTAGTGGTTTCCCCAGGGGGCAGAACACCGGGGAGCTGTTTTTT.

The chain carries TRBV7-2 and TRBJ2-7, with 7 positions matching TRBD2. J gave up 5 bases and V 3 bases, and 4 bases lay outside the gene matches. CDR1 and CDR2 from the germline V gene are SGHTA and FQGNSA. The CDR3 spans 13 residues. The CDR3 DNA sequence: TGTGCCAGCAGCTTCCAGACTAGCCACGAGCAGTACTTC. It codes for CASSFQTSHEQYF.

The CDR3 region is CASSPRTGIGSNEKLFF. CDR3 sequence (DNA): TGTGCCAGTAGCCCCAGGACAGGTATCGGGTCTAATGAAAAACTGTTTTTT. This chain joins TRBV19 and TRBJ1-4, with 7 bases matching TRBD1. CDR3 length: 17 residues. Trimming cost V 6 bases and J 3 bases; bases outside gene matches: 13. Looked up from germline, CDR1 is LNHDA and CDR2 is SQIVND (reference sequence). Drawing the rest from reference TRBV19 and TRBJ1-4, the complete variable domain is DGGITQSPKYLFRKEGQNVTLSCEQNLNHDAMYWYRQDPGQGLRLIYYSQIVNDFQKGDIAEGYSVSREKKESFPLTVTSAQKNPTAFYLCASSPRTGIGSNEKLFFGSGTQLSVL.

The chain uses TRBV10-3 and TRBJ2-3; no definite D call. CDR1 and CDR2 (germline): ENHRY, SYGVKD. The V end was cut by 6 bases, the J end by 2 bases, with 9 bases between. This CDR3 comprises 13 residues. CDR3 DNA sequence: TGTGCCATCAGCCCGGATGCCACAGATACGCAGTATTTT. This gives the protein CAISPDATDTQYF.